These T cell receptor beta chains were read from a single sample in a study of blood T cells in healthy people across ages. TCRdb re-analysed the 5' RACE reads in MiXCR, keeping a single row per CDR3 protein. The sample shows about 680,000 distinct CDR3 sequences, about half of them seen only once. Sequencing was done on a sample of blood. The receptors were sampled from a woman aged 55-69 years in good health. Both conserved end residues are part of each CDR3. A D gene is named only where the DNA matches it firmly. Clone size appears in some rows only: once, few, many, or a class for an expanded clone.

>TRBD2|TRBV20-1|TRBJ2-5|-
TGCAGTGCTAGATCGACTAGCGGGAGTACGGCCCAGTACTTC
CSARSTSGSTAQYF
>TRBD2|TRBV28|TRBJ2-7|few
TGTGCCAGCAGCCCTATCTTTAGGACTAGCGGCTCGAGCTCCTACGAGCAGTACTTC
CASSPIFRTSGSSSYEQYF
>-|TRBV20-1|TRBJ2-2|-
TGCAGTGCTAGTGTGGACGCCGGGGGGGAGCTGTTTTTT
CSASVDAGGELFF
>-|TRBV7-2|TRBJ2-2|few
TGTGCCAGCAGCCCACGCGGAGGGCGGGTTACCGGGGAGCTGTTTTTT
CASSPRGGRVTGELFF
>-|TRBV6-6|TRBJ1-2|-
TGTGCCGGCCAGGACGGACCTCTTTCTAACTATGGCTACACCTTC
CAGQDGPLSNYGYTF
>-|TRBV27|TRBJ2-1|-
TGTGCCAGCAGTTTAGTAGGGTCATTCTACAATGAGCAGTTCTTC
CASSLVGSFYNEQFF
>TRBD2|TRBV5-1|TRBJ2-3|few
TGCGCCAGCAGCTTGGGACTAGCGGGAACCACAGATACGCAGTATTTT
CASSLGLAGTTDTQYF
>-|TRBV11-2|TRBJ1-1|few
TGTGCCAGCAGCTTTTGGGAGGAGATGAACACTGAAGCTTTCTTT
CASSFWEEMNTEAFF
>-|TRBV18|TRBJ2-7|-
TGTGCCAGCTCACCAGAGGGTAAGCTTTCCTACGAGCAGTACTTC
CASSPEGKLSYEQYF
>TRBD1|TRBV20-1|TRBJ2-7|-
TGCAGTGCCAGGGGGACAGGGAGTGACGAGCAGTACTTC
CSARGTGSDEQYF
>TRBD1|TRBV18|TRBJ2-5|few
TGTGCCAGCTCACCAACCTTTCCCGGGACAGGGCAAGAGACCCAGTACTTC
CASSPTFPGTGQETQYF
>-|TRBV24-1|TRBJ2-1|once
TGTGCCACCAGTCCCGGGAAGGGATTTAATGAGCAGTTCTTC
CATSPGKGFNEQFF
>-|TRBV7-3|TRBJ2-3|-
TGTGCCAGCAGCTTAGGGGGCCTCCCCGAGGATACGCAGTATTTT
CASSLGGLPEDTQYF
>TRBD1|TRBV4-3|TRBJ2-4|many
TGCGCCAGCAGCCAAAGAAAGGGGGCTGGAAACATTCAGTACTTC
CASSQRKGAGNIQYF
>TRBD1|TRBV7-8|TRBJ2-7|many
TGTGCCAGCAGCTTAGAGTCCGGGACAGGAAATTACGAGCAGTACTTC
CASSLESGTGNYEQYF
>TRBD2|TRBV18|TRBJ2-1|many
TGTGCCAGCTCACCACTGACTAGCTTCGATGAGCAGTTCTTC
CASSPLTSFDEQFF
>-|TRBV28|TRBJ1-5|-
TGTGCCAGCCTTGATCAGGTTGATAGCAATCAGCCCCAGCATTTT
CASLDQVDSNQPQHF
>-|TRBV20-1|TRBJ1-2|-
-
CSALDINYGCTF
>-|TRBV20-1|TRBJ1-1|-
TGCAGTGCCCCAGGCCTGGGGGGGAACACTGAAGCTTTCTTT
CSAPGLGGNTEAFF
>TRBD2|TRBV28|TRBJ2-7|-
TGTGCCAGCAGTTTAAATAGCGGGTATGCCCAGGGTTACGAGCAGTACTTC
CASSLNSGYAQGYEQYF
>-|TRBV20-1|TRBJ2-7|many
TGCAGTGCCCCCTCCGGGGGCGACTACGAGCAGTACTTC
CSAPSGGDYEQYF
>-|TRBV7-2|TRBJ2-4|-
TGTGCCAGCAGCTTGGGGGCAGCGGGAAACATTCAGTACTTC
CASSLGAAGNIQYF
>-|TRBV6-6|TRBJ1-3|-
TGTGCCAGCATTCCGACGGGGGCTGGAAACACCATATATTTT
CASIPTGAGNTIYF
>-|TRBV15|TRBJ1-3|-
TGTGCCACCAGCAGGTTGGACAATCCTGGAGGTGGAAACACCATATATTTT
CATSRLDNPGGGNTIYF
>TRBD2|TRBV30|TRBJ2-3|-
TGTGCCACCCCCACTAGCGGGAGTCCAGATACGCAGTATTTT
CATPTSGSPDTQYF
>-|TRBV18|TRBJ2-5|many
TGTGCCAGCAGCCCACAGGGACGGGAGACCCAGTACTTC
CASSPQGRETQYF
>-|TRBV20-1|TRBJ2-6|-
TGCAGTGCTAGTATGAGCTCTGGGGCCAACGTCCTGACTTTC
CSASMSSGANVLTF
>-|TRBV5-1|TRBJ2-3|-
TGCGCCAGCAGCTTAAACAGGGCCCTAGATACGCAGTATTTT
CASSLNRALDTQYF
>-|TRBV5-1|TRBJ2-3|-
TGCGCCAGCAGCTCGAACGGGGGAACAGATACGCAGTATTTT
CASSSNGGTDTQYF
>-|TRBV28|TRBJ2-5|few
TGTGCCAGCAGTTTGGCCCTAGACGAGACCCAGTACTTC
CASSLALDETQYF